This TCR beta chain was sequenced in a study of immune evolution from preneoplasia to lung adenocarcinoma. Study results and limitations: Top clone frequencies peaked in normal lung, apparently declining through invasive adenocarcinoma.

The CDR3 runs 15 residues. The V gene end was trimmed by 2 bases and the J gene end by 6 bases; junction bases not matched to a gene: 4. Germline CDR1 LGHNA, CDR2 YSLEER. With respect to this clone: Its specificity is not known.

Assay used: immunoSEQ multiplex PCR; TCRdb lists only in-frame clones, some missing. The sample holds about 2,600 clones, roughly four fifths seen once. Sequencing input: FFPE invasive lung adenocarcinoma tissue. The TCR comes from a person aged 65-85 years with invasive lung adenocarcinoma. The rearrangement joins TRBV4-3 to TRBJ2-2; 9 positions match TRBD2. The CDR3 region is CASSQQREVSGELFF. The CDR3 DNA reads TGCGCCAGCAGCCAACAGCGGGAGGTCTCCGGGGAGCTGTTTTTT.